These 21 T cell receptor beta chains share one sample of origin, sequenced in a study of tumor and adjacent non-tumor tissue in lung cancer. The template was RNA from unsorted bulk tissue. The library came from three nested PCR rounds adapted from ARM-PCR protocols. TCRdb reanalysed the multiplex PCR reads using MiXCR and keeps one entry per CDR3 protein. The top ten clones hold less than 25% of a sample with 200,000 or so distinct CDR3 sequences, 60% to 85% of them seen once. Input material: lung tumor tissue. The receptor source for this set is a man aged 55 to 70 with non-small cell lung cancer.

Note on this clonotype: This clone may be a read error of a much larger clone one base away. The chain employs TRBV20-1 and TRBJ1-2, with a weak D call TRBD1 (5 bases). Per germline, CDR1 DFQATT and CDR2 SNEGSKA (reference sequence). CDR3 length: 13 amino acids. V lost 7 bases, J lost 1 base, and 13 bases lay in between. CDR3 residues: CSDGGANNYGYTF. The CDR3 DNA sequence: TGCAGTGATGGGGGTGCCAATAACTATGGCTACACCTTC.

Remarks on this clonotype: An end of the junction does not agree with germline; a read error may underlie this. This chain joins TRBV20-1 and TRBJ2-3; 9 bases match TRBD2. The CDR3 has 15 residues. CDR1 DFQATT and CDR2 SNEGSKA come from the germline V gene (reference sequence). The CDR3 nucleotides read TGCAGTGGTTCGACTAGCGGAATACGCGTAGATACACAGTATTTT. Protein: CSGSTSGIRVDTQYF.

Concerning this clonotype itself: One end of the junction is discordant with germline, which a read error may explain. CDR3 sequence: CVSSYFSGVYEQYF. CDR3 nucleotide sequence: TGTGTCAGCAGTTACTTCTCCGGGGTCTACGAGCAGTATTTC. The rearrangement uses TRBV11-2 and TRBJ2-7, with D perhaps matching TRBD2 (5 bases). Germline V CDR1 and CDR2: SGHAT, FQNNGV. This CDR3 is 14 amino acids long.

The V and J genes are TRBV6-2 or TRBV6-3 and TRBJ1-2, with 7 bases that match TRBD1. The ends lost 11 bases at V and 8 bases at J; junction bases unmatched: 14. The CDR3 covers 13 residues. Germline V CDR1 and CDR2: MNHEY, SVGEGT. Written as DNA, the CDR3 is TGTGCCTGCAAATATACAGGGGTTGGCGGCTACACCTTC. This gives the protein CACKYTGVGGYTF.

As regards this clonotype: A much larger clonotype is one base distant, so this may be a read error. The gene calls are TRBV29-1 and TRBJ2-1, with D uncertain. Germline lookup yields CDR1 SQVTM and CDR2 ANQGSEA. CDR3 length: 13 residues. The V gene lost 4 bases and the J gene lost 9 bases, with 16 bases spanning the gap. The CDR3 region has the DNA TGCAGCGTTGTAGTTGATCCGAGGATTGAGCAGTTCTTC. It translates to CSVVVDPRIEQFF.

The chain has TRBV14 and TRBJ2-3; TRBD2 matches at 12 bases. The CDR3 sequence is 16 residues long. V trimming: 7 bases; J trimming: 2 bases; junction bases outside the gene matches: 7. The germline V gene encodes CDR1 SGHDN and CDR2 FVKESK. CDR3 in DNA: TGTGCCAGCACCTTGAGACTAGCGGGGGACACAGATACGCAGTATTTT. Its protein is CASTLRLAGDTDTQYF.

As for this clonotype: As the CDR3 is not closed by the conserved phenylalanine or tryptophan, this likely results from a read error. The J gene is TRBJ2-1, the V gene TRBV4-2, with D uncertain. This CDR3 has 12 amino acids. Looked up from germline, CDR1 is LGHNA and CDR2 is YNFKEQ. Trimming took 7 bases from V and 0 from J, leaving 4 bases between them. CDR3 sequence: CASIRSYNEQFC. The CDR3 DNA follows: TGTGCCAGCATCCGCTCCTACAATGAGCAGTTCTGC.

This clonotype has a count of ten or more. The chain combines TRBV20-1 with TRBJ2-3; D is unresolved. The V and J ends lost 7 bases and 4 bases respectively, with 6 bases between them. The germline gives CDR1 DFQATT, CDR2 SNEGSKA (reference sequence). This CDR3 region has 10 residues. This CDR3 is CSVKSDTQYF. The CDR3 DNA reads as TGCAGTGTTAAGTCAGATACGCAGTATTTT.

This clonotype was seen a handful of times. Since a much larger clone is just one base distant, this may be a read error. V gene TRBV11-3 combines with J gene TRBJ1-1; tentatively, D is TRBD1 (6 bases). Per germline, CDR1 SGHNT and CDR2 YENEEA. The CDR3 runs 13 residues. V dropped 3 bases and J dropped 7 bases, with 12 bases sitting between them. The CDR3 DNA is TGTGCCAGCAGCTTCGGTGGGACATTTGAAGCTTTCTTT. Protein sequence: CASSFGGTFEAFF.

Of note for this clonotype: This may stem from a read error, because a much larger clone lies one nucleotide away. This rearrangement joins TRBV20-1 to TRBJ2-7, with a tentative D call TRBD1 (5 bases). Germline V gene sequence: CDR1 DFQATT, CDR2 SNEGSKA (reference sequence). This CDR3 is 11 amino acids long. As DNA, the CDR3 is TGCAGTGCCAGACAGAACTACGTGCAGTACTTC. Translation gives CSARQNYVQYF.

A word on this clonotype: The conserved phenylalanine or tryptophan is not found at the CDR3 terminus, so this likely reflects a read error. The chain recombines TRBV11-1 with TRBJ1-1; 9 bases agree with TRBD1. Germline V CDR1 and CDR2: SGHAT, FQDESV (reference sequence). The CDR3 covers 14 residues. As DNA, the CDR3 is TGTGCCAGCAGTTTAGCACAGGGGGCAACTGAAGCTTTCCTT. Encoded protein: CASSLAQGATEAFL.

This clonotype was recorded once. A read error may account for a junction end that differs from germline. The rearrangement links TRBV11-2 to TRBJ2-1; 10 bases are shared with TRBD2. The CDR3 is made up of 14 amino acids. Germline CDR1 and CDR2: SGHAT and FQNNGV. The CDR3 DNA reads as TGTGTCAGCAACTTAGCTAGCGGGGGAAATGAGCAGTCCTTC. Translation gives CVSNLASGGNEQSF. The complete variable domain, with remaining parts taken from reference TRBV11-2 and TRBJ2-1, reads EAGVAQSPRYKIIEKRQSVAFWCNPISGHATLYWYQQILGQGPKLLIQFQNNGVVDDSQLPKDRFSAERLKGVDSTLKIQPAKLEDSAVYLCVSNLASGGNEQSFGPGTRLTVL.

Worth noting for this clonotype: This may be a read error: a much more frequent sequence differs by one nucleotide. This CDR3 is CASSQEWLEGAYEQYF. The CDR3 DNA reads as TGCGCCAGCAGCCAAGAATGGCTAGAGGGAGCGTACGAGCAGTACTTC. This rearrangement joins TRBV4-3 to TRBJ2-7; D perhaps matches TRBD2 (5 bases). V dropped 0 bases and J dropped 4 bases, with 16 bases sitting between them. CDR1 is LGHNA, CDR2 YSLEER, per germline. The CDR3 covers 16 residues.

On this clonotype itself: Just one base apart from a much larger clone, this may be a read error. The chain recombines TRBV7-8 with TRBJ1-5; D remains ambiguous. CDR1 is SGHVS and CDR2 is FQNEAQ in the germline V gene. V was shortened by 3 bases and J by 1 base, with 10 bases between the two germline ends. This CDR3 region has 15 residues. The CDR3 region has the DNA TGTGCCAGCAGCTTTGGCAGTATGAGCAATCAGCCCCAGCATTTT. As protein: CASSFGSMSNQPQHF.

Of note for this clonotype: With a much larger clone just one base away, this may be a read error. The chain joins TRBV6-5 to TRBJ2-7; TRBD2 matches at 14 bases. CDR1 is MNHEY, CDR2 SVGAGI, per germline. The CDR3 has 14 amino acids. The CDR3 DNA sequence: TGTGTCAGCAGTTACGGACTAGCGGGAGGCGAGCAGTACTTC. It encodes CVSSYGLAGGEQYF.

To note about this clonotype: This CDR3 is missing its conserved last phenylalanine or tryptophan, likely due to a read error. CDR3 loop: CASSLGSASYEQYL. The CDR3 nucleotides read TGTGCCAGCAGCTTGGGCAGTGCATCCTACGAGCAGTACCTC. V usage is TRBV11-1 and J usage is TRBJ2-7; D gene ambiguous. The CDR3 length is 14 residues. V shed 3 bases and J shed 1 base, with 10 bases lying between them. In germline, CDR1 is SGHAT, CDR2 FQDESV (reference sequence).

To note about this clonotype: Germline is not matched at one junction end, which may reflect a read error. The CDR3 protein is CSAVPRLDYDYTF. CDR3 nucleotides: TGCAGTGCTGTCCCTAGGTTGGACTATGACTACACATTC. This sequence joins TRBV20-1 and TRBJ1-2; D uncertain. Germline lookup yields CDR1 DFQATT and CDR2 SNEGSKA (reference sequence). This CDR3 is built from 13 residues.

As to this clonotype: A much larger clone differs from this one at a single base, so this may be a read error. The V gene is TRBV10-2, the J gene TRBJ2-2, with TRBD2 identical over 8 bases. With 7 bases clipped from V and 5 bases from J, the junction kept 9 bases outside the gene matches. The V gene's germline CDR1 is WSHSY and CDR2 SAAADI. This CDR3 spans 15 amino acids. CDR3 coding DNA: TGCGCCAGCAATCCGACTAGCGCGGTAACCGGGGAGCTGTTTTTT. This codes for CASNPTSAVTGELFF.

With regard to this clonotype: A junction end diverges from the germline sequence, so it may reflect a read error. The chain links TRBV6-5 to TRBJ2-7; the match to TRBD2 covers 12 bases. Germline V gene lookup returns CDR1 MNHEY and CDR2 SVGAGI. This CDR3 contains 14 residues. The CDR3: CASSGTSGFYVQYF. The DNA for the CDR3 is TGTGCCAGCAGTGGGACTAGCGGGTTCTACGTGCAGTACTTC.

A few counts support this clonotype. The J gene is TRBJ2-2, the V gene TRBV4-2, with 8 bases lining up with TRBD2. J lost 1 base, V lost 0 bases, and 1 base had no gene match. Looked up from germline, CDR1 is LGHNA and CDR2 is YNFKEQ. This CDR3 is built from 16 residues. CDR3 region: CASSQDTSGNTGELFF. Here the CDR3 DNA reads TGTGCCAGCAGCCAAGATACTAGCGGGAACACCGGGGAGCTGTTTTTT.

The rearrangement uses TRBV11-3 and TRBJ2-4; D possibly corresponds to TRBD2 (6 bases). The CDR3 sequence is 13 residues long. Germline V gene lookup returns CDR1 SGHNT and CDR2 YENEEA. V lost 6 bases and J lost 7, with 13 bases in between. The CDR3 DNA is TGTGCCAGCAGGGCCGAGGGGACTAACATTCAGTACTTC. Translating it yields CASRAEGTNIQYF.